A single sample is the source of the 14 T cell receptor beta chains below, sequenced in a study of human T cells and chemical hapten exposure. Indicated time point: patch test 1, 2 weeks after DPC sensitization. Indicated treatment: therapeutic diphenylcyclopropenone sensitization with weekly scalp DPC. TCRdb analysed the RACE reads with MiXCR anew, one entry per CDR3 protein. The data contain 300,000 to 350,000 distinct CDR3 sequences, around 7% of them singletons. This specimen consisted of whole blood, obtained in connection with sensitization to the hapten diphenylcyclopropenone (DPC). These receptor sequences come from a woman aged 18-30 years with alopecia areata. Some clones in this sample may be carry-over from other donors' samples.

This clonotype was observed many times. V gene TRBV12-3 or TRBV12-4 combines with J gene TRBJ1-4; TRBD1 is a possible D gene (5 bases). This CDR3 is 17 amino acids long. V was trimmed by 5 bases and J by 14 bases, leaving 30 bases between them. The CDR3 is CASSGRDPLESKEFLFF. The CDR3 bases are TGTGCCAGCAGTGGACGGGACCCGCTCGAGTCCAAAGAATTCCTGTTTTTT.

The chain uses TRBV20-1 and TRBJ1-4, with 10 bases fitting TRBD1. The J segment lost 0 bases and the V segment lost 5 bases, leaving 6 bases of the junction unmatched. CDR3 size: 16 residues. CDR1 and CDR2 from the germline V gene are DFQATT and SNEGSKA (reference sequence). The CDR3 DNA is TGCAGTGCTCGGGACAGGGGTAAAACAACTAATGAAAAACTGTTTTTT. Its protein is CSARDRGKTTNEKLFF.

The CDR3 sequence is CASSYSPTRGSVDSPLHF. Written as DNA, the CDR3 is TGTGCCAGCAGTTACTCCCCGACCAGGGGTAGCGTTGATTCACCCCTCCACTTT. The chain carries TRBV6-5 and TRBJ1-6, with D maybe TRBD1 (6 bases). The CDR3 runs 18 residues. The V gene lost 0 bases and the J gene lost 8 bases, with 20 bases spanning the gap. CDR1 and CDR2 (germline): MNHEY, SVGAGI.

The sample holds a few counts of this clonotype. This chain links TRBV7-2 with TRBJ2-1, with TRBD1 matching 9 bases. Germline CDR1 and CDR2: SGHTA and FQGNSA. With V trimmed by 5 bases and J by 10 bases, 9 bases remained unmatched. CDR3 size: 14 residues. The CDR3 bases are TGTGCCAGCAGCGCCCAGACAGGGGGGCGGGAGCAGTTCTTC. Protein sequence: CASSAQTGGREQFF.

Ten or more counts support this clonotype. This chain links TRBV9 with TRBJ1-1, with D perhaps matching TRBD1 (6 bases). The CDR3 loop spans 15 amino acids. V shed 0 bases and J shed 4 bases, with 13 bases lying between them. The V gene's germline CDR1 is SGDLS and CDR2 YYNGEE. CDR3 residues: CASSVVLGAGTEAFF. DNA of the CDR3: TGTGCCAGCAGCGTAGTTCTGGGGGCAGGCACTGAAGCTTTCTTT.

The rearrangement uses TRBV6-1 and TRBJ1-5; no firm D call. The CDR3 loop spans 13 amino acids. V was trimmed by 2 bases and J by 4 bases, leaving 6 bases between them. CDR1 is MNHNS, CDR2 SASEGT, per germline. DNA of the CDR3: TGTGCCAGCAGTGAATTGACGAATCAGCCCCAGCATTTT. Residues: CASSELTNQPQHF.

In this sample, this clonotype turned up a few times. The CDR3 loop is CATRTGIRQNTEAFF. In DNA form, the CDR3 reads TGTGCCACCCGGACGGGAATAAGGCAGAACACTGAAGCTTTCTTT. This rearrangement joins TRBV24-1 to TRBJ1-1; D is unresolved. The germline V gene has CDR1 KGHDR and CDR2 SFDVKD. The V end lost 9 bases, the J end lost 1 base, and 17 bases lay between the germline ends. The CDR3 sequence is 15 residues long.

In this sample, this clonotype turned up a few times. The V gene is TRBV11-1, the J gene TRBJ2-1, with 7 positions matching TRBD1. This CDR3 contains 15 residues. Trimming at V came to 6 bases and at J to 6 bases, leaving 11 bases not matched to a gene. Germline V CDR1 and CDR2: SGHAT, FQDESV (reference sequence). For the CDR3, the DNA is TGTGCCAGCAGTTCCACAGGGGTTTCGCGCAATGAGCAGTTCTTC. It codes for CASSSTGVSRNEQFF.

This sequence joins TRBV14 and TRBJ2-7, with TRBD2 identical over 8 bases. This CDR3 comprises 14 residues. V was clipped by 6 bases and J by 2 bases; unmatched bases: 6. In germline, CDR1 is SGHDN, CDR2 FVKESK. The CDR3 spells CASRLGGGTYEQYF. The CDR3 DNA follows: TGTGCCAGCAGGCTCGGGGGGGGAACCTACGAGCAGTACTTC.

In its sample, this clonotype was seen a few times. The chain combines TRBV20-1 with TRBJ1-1; D is unclear. This CDR3 spans 14 amino acids. The V gene's germline CDR1 is DFQATT and CDR2 SNEGSKA (reference sequence). Trimming removed 6 bases from V and 4 bases from J, with 18 bases in between. The CDR3 bases are TGCAGTGCCCGAACTTCCCTGGGTTTCACTGAAGCTTTCTTT. This sequence encodes CSARTSLGFTEAFF.

In its sample, this clonotype was seen many times. This chain connects TRBV6-5 to TRBJ1-3; TRBD1 might be the D (5 bases). This CDR3 contains 11 residues. Trimming stripped 3 bases from V and 10 bases from J, with 7 bases between. Germline V gives CDR1 MNHEY, CDR2 SVGAGI. The CDR3 bases are TGTGCCAGCAGTTATGGGGGTACCATATATTTT. This encodes CASSYGGTIYF.

This clonotype was recorded a few times. The rearrangement joins TRBV27 to TRBJ1-1; no clear D gene. The CDR3 runs 14 residues. Trimming removed 2 bases at V and 4 bases at J, with 11 bases between. Germline V CDR1 and CDR2: MNHEY, SMNVEV (reference sequence). CDR3 nucleotides: TGTGCCAGCAGTTTAAATCAGGTTACCACTGAAGCTTTCTTT. Translated: CASSLNQVTTEAFF.

Details on this clonotype: Given a much more abundant clone one base away, this may be a read error. J is TRBJ1-2 and V is TRBV6-6, with 9 bases matching TRBD1. Germline CDR1 MNHNY, CDR2 SVGAGI (reference sequence). The CDR3 is made up of 13 amino acids. The V gene end was trimmed by 0 bases and the J gene end by 7 bases; junction bases not matched to a gene: 0. The CDR3 here is CASSYSTGGGYTF. CDR3 nucleotides: TGTGCCAGCAGTTACTCGACAGGGGGTGGCTACACCTTC.

The rearrangement uses TRBV21-1 and TRBJ2-1. TRBV21-1 is annotated as a pseudogene. CDR3 length equals 11 residues. CDR3 loop: CARTTYNEQFF. The DNA of the CDR3 is TGTGCCAGGACCACCTACAATGAGCAGTTCTTC.